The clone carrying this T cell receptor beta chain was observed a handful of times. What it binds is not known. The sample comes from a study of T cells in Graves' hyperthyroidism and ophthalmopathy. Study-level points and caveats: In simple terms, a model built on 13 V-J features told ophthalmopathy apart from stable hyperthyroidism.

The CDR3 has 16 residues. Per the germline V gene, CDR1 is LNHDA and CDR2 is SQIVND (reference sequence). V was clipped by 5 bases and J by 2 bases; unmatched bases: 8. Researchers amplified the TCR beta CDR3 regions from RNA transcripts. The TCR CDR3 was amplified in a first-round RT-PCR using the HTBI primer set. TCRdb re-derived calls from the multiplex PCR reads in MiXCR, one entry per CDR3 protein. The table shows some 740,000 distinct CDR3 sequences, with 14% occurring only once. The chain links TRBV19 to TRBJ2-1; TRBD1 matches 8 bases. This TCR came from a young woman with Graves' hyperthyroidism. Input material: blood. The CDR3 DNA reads TGTGCCAGTAGTTTCCAGGGGGCGGCAACCTACAATGAGCAGTTCTTC. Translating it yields CASSFQGAATYNEQFF.